The 24 T cell receptor beta chains in this list originate from one sample, sequenced in a study of blood T cell repertoires in COVID-19. Libraries were prepared by immunoSEQ multiplex PCR; TCRdb keeps only in-frame clonotypes and omits some of them. The sample has around 80,000 clones, about four fifths seen once. Input material: peripheral blood. Receptor source: a human donor in a cohort sampled during active COVID-19.

This clone appeared a single time. This chain links TRBV11-3 with TRBJ2-7; 9 bases map to TRBD1. Trimming took 4 bases from V and 0 from J; bases not matched to a gene: 7. CDR3 length equals 16 residues. Germline CDR1 and CDR2: SGHNT and YENEEA. Here the CDR3 reads CASSYAGTGSSYEQYF. The CDR3 coding sequence is TGTGCCAGCAGCTACGCCGGGACAGGGAGCTCCTACGAGCAGTACTTC. The whole variable domain, remainder taken from reference TRBV11-3 and TRBJ2-7, is EAGVVQSPRYKIIEKKQPVAFWCNPISGHNTLYWYLQNLGQGPELLIRYENEEAVDDSQLPKDRFSAERLKGVDSTLKIQPAELGDSAVYLCASSYAGTGSSYEQYFGPGTRLTVT.

This chain joins TRBV7-6 and TRBJ1-1; TRBD1 matches 12 bases. The V and J ends lost 5 bases and 11 bases, in that order; junction bases with no gene match: 12. The germline V gene has CDR1 SGHVS and CDR2 FNYEAQ. This CDR3 contains 15 residues. Here the CDR3 DNA reads TGTGCCAGCAGCCCGGCCCCGGGACAGGGGGCGGAGGCTTTCTTT. Translated, it gives CASSPAPGQGAEAFF.

This clone was seen more than once but under ten times. This rearrangement joins TRBV30 to TRBJ2-3; 10 nucleotides align to TRBD2. The CDR3 is 18 amino acids. Germline CDR1 reads GTSNPN; CDR2 reads SVGIG (reference sequence). The V gene end was trimmed by 3 bases and the J gene end by 0 bases; junction bases not matched to a gene: 12. The CDR3 DNA is TGTGCCTGGAGCCTAAGATTTGGTAGCGGGGGGAGCACAGATACGCAGTATTTT. Its translation: CAWSLRFGSGGSTDTQYF.

The V gene is TRBV27, the J gene TRBJ1-2, with 8 bases lining up with TRBD1. Germline assignment: CDR1 MNHEY and CDR2 SMNVEV (reference sequence). The CDR3 contains 15 residues. Trimming removed 0 bases from V and 4 bases from J; junction bases left unmatched: 4. The CDR3 DNA follows: TGTGCCAGCAGTTTATCGGGACAGGCCTTCTATGGCTACACCTTC. Protein sequence: CASSLSGQAFYGYTF.

This clone appeared a single time. The V and J genes are TRBV7-6 and TRBJ1-1; TRBD1 aligns across 10 bases. The CDR3 extends over 15 amino acids. From germline, CDR1 is SGHVS and CDR2 FNYEAQ. The ends lost 3 bases at V and 3 bases at J; junction bases unmatched: 4. In DNA, the CDR3 is TGTGCCAGCAGCTTCGACGGGACAGGGGACACTGAAGCTTTCTTT. This gives the protein CASSFDGTGDTEAFF. Using reference TRBV7-6 and TRBJ1-1 for the parts outside the CDR3, the full variable domain is GAGVSQSPRYKVTKRGQDVALRCDPISGHVSLYWYRQALGQGPEFLTYFNYEAQQDKSGLPNDRFSAERPEGSISTLTIQRTEQRDSAMYRCASSFDGTGDTEAFFGQGTRLTVV.

There are a few counts of this clone. The chain recombines TRBV11-3 with TRBJ1-1; D is uncertain. Germline values: CDR1 SGHNT, CDR2 YENEEA. V was clipped by 5 bases and J by 1 base, with 11 bases between them. The length of the CDR3 is 14 residues. CDR3 in amino acids: CASSDRGRNTEAFF. In nucleotides, the CDR3 is TGTGCCAGCAGCGATCGGGGTAGGAACACTGAAGCTTTCTTT.

The gene calls are TRBV28 and TRBJ2-1, with 11 bases identical to TRBD2. The junction had 7 bases not matched to a gene; V was cut back by 7 bases and J by 8 bases. There are 14 residues in the CDR3. Germline CDR1 is MDHEN and CDR2 is SYDVKM. The CDR3 DNA sequence: TGTGCCAGCACTATTAGCGGGAGGGCGGATGAGCAGTTCTTC. It is translated as CASTISGRADEQFF.

The chain links TRBV29-1 to TRBJ2-1, with D maybe TRBD2 (6 bases). The CDR3 is made up of 15 amino acids. Per germline, CDR1 SQVTM and CDR2 ANQGSEA. Trimming removed 3 bases at V and 1 base at J, with 13 bases between. CDR3 DNA sequence: TGCAGCGTTGAGGCGGGACTCAGTTCCTACAATGAGCAGTTCTTC. This gives the protein CSVEAGLSSYNEQFF.

This sequence joins TRBV9 and TRBJ1-2; TRBD1 matches at 9 bases. Germline-derived CDR1 and CDR2 are SGDLS and YYNGEE. The V and J ends lost 4 bases and 8 bases, in that order; junction bases with no gene match: 12. This CDR3 is built from 15 residues. The CDR3 region is CASSLQGGQGLGYTF. The CDR3 DNA follows: TGTGCCAGCAGCCTACAGGGGGGACAGGGACTGGGCTACACCTTC.

This clone appeared once. This chain links TRBV18 with TRBJ2-1; the match to TRBD1 covers 11 bases. The CDR3 loop spans 16 amino acids. CDR1 and CDR2 (germline): KGHSH, LQKENI. V shed 3 bases and J 4 bases; nucleotides not matched to a gene: 5. DNA for the CDR3: TGTGCCAGCTCACCCCCGGGACAGGGGGTATACAATGAGCAGTTCTTC. As protein: CASSPPGQGVYNEQFF. The entire variable domain, with the rest obtained from reference TRBV18 and TRBJ2-1, is as follows: NAGVMQNPRHLVRRRGQEARLRCSPMKGHSHVYWYRQLPEEGLKFMVYLQKENIIDESGMPKERFSAEFPKEGPSILRIQQVVRGDSAAYFCASSPPGQGVYNEQFFGPGTRLTVL.

The V and J genes are TRBV15 and TRBJ2-7, with a possible D match to TRBD1 (5 bases). Germline CDR1 is LNHNV and CDR2 is YYDKDF (reference sequence). The CDR3 totals 14 residues. V lost 0 bases and J 12 bases, leaving 18 bases between the germline ends. The CDR3 DNA reads as TGTGCCACCAGCAGAGATAGGGGCCCTCCGGTCCCGTACTTC. Translated: CATSRDRGPPVPYF.

J is TRBJ2-7 and V is TRBV7-6; 8 nucleotides match TRBD2. The V gene's germline CDR1 is SGHVS and CDR2 FNYEAQ. Germline trimming cut 4 bases from V and 2 bases from J; bases unmatched to any gene: 13. The CDR3 is 17 residues long. CDR3 sequence: CASSSRQRGPQAYEQYF. In DNA, the CDR3 is TGTGCCAGCAGCTCCAGGCAGCGGGGGCCCCAAGCCTACGAGCAGTACTTC.

The V gene is TRBV24-1, the J gene TRBJ2-7; TRBD2 aligns across 9 bases. The V gene's germline CDR1 is KGHDR and CDR2 SFDVKD. The V gene end was trimmed by 7 bases and the J gene end by 5 bases; junction bases not matched to a gene: 5. The CDR3 is 13 residues long. The CDR3 spells CATSLAGTDEQYF. Written as DNA, the CDR3 is TGTGCCACCAGCCTAGCGGGAACCGACGAGCAGTACTTC.

V and J are TRBV19 and TRBJ2-2; TRBD1 aligns across 8 bases. With V trimmed by 2 bases and J by 6 bases, 2 bases remained unmatched. The germline V gene encodes CDR1 LNHDA and CDR2 SQIVND (reference sequence). The length of the CDR3 is 14 residues. This CDR3 reads CASSIQGASGELFF. Written as DNA, the CDR3 is TGTGCCAGTAGTATACAGGGGGCGTCCGGGGAGCTGTTTTTT.

This clone was detected a few times. The chain combines TRBV5-1 with TRBJ2-3; 8 nucleotides align to TRBD2. Germline V gene sequence: CDR1 SGHRS, CDR2 YFSETQ. This CDR3 has 15 residues. V shed 4 bases and J 2 bases; nucleotides not matched to a gene: 6. CDR3 in amino acids: CASSARGGATDTQYF. The CDR3 DNA reads as TGCGCCAGCAGCGCCCGGGGGGGGGCCACAGATACGCAGTATTTT.

V is TRBV5-1 and J is TRBJ2-1; maybe TRBD2 (6 bases). V lost 4 bases, J lost 2 bases, and 10 bases lay in between. CDR1 is SGHRS and CDR2 is YFSETQ in the germline V gene. This CDR3 is 14 amino acids long. DNA for the CDR3: TGCGCCAGCAGCGCGGGGTCGGCCTACAATGAGCAGTTCTTC. Translating gives CASSAGSAYNEQFF.

This chain uses TRBV3-1 (or the pseudogene TRBV3-2) with TRBJ1-3; tentative D call: TRBD1 (6 bases). The germline V gene has CDR1 LGHDT and CDR2 YNNKEL (reference sequence). The CDR3 has 17 residues. V was pared by 8 bases and J by 0 bases, with 20 bases between. The CDR3 sequence: CASSARGRGPSGNTIYF. In nucleotides, the CDR3 is TGTGCCAGCTCAGCTAGGGGCAGGGGTCCCTCTGGAAACACCATATATTTT.

V and J are TRBV30 and TRBJ2-7, with D perhaps matching TRBD1 (8 bases). V was pared by 6 bases and J by 0 bases, with 12 bases between. The CDR3 runs to 13 residues. Germline assignment: CDR1 GTSNPN and CDR2 SVGIG (reference sequence). The CDR3 DNA follows: TGTGCCTGTTACAGGGGGGGCTCCTACGAGCAGTACTTC. It is translated as CACYRGGSYEQYF.

The V call is TRBV12-3 or TRBV12-4, the J call TRBJ1-4; D remains unclear. Trimming took 2 bases from V and 8 from J, leaving 6 bases between them. The CDR3 runs to 12 residues. CDR3: CASSLLSEKLFF. In nucleotides, the CDR3 is TGTGCCAGCAGTTTACTCTCCGAAAAACTGTTTTTT.

The chain carries TRBV6-5 and TRBJ2-3, with D perhaps matching TRBD1 (5 bases). The CDR3 contains 13 residues. The germline CDR1 and CDR2 sequences are MNHEY and SVGAGI. Trimming took 6 bases from V and 4 from J, leaving 11 bases between them. In DNA form, the CDR3 reads TGTGCCAGCAGACTCGGACACCCAGATACGCAGTATTTT. Translated, it gives CASRLGHPDTQYF.

The genes are TRBV5-1 and TRBJ1-6; D remains unclear. CDR1 and CDR2 (germline): SGHRS, YFSETQ. The CDR3 loop spans 16 amino acids. V was pared by 0 bases and J by 3 bases, with 10 bases between. CDR3 in amino acids: CASSLAVGLYNSPLHF. CDR3 sequence (DNA): TGCGCCAGCAGCTTGGCCGTTGGGCTCTATAATTCACCCCTCCACTTT.

The rearrangement uses TRBV9 and TRBJ2-6; 8 nucleotides line up with TRBD2. The CDR3 sequence is 19 residues long. After removal of 0 bases from V and 2 bases from J, the junction contained 10 bases not matched to a gene. CDR1 and CDR2 (germline): SGDLS, YYNGEE. CDR3 sequence: CASSVGGTGGPAGANVLTF. The CDR3 nucleotides are TGTGCCAGCAGCGTAGGAGGGACGGGAGGGCCCGCTGGGGCCAACGTCCTGACTTTC.

The chain joins TRBV9 to TRBJ2-5; unclear D gene. Trimming stripped 2 bases from V and 4 bases from J, with 9 bases between. The V gene's germline CDR1 is SGDLS and CDR2 YYNGEE. This CDR3 comprises 13 residues. The CDR3 nucleotides are TGTGCCAGCAGCGTTTCCCCCAGAGAGACCCAGTACTTC. Translated, it gives CASSVSPRETQYF.

The CDR3 spells CASSQSGGGTGELFF. The CDR3 DNA sequence: TGTGCCAGTAGTCAATCAGGGGGCGGCACCGGGGAGCTGTTTTTT. The V and J genes are TRBV19 and TRBJ2-2; TRBD1 agrees at 8 bases. CDR1 and CDR2 (germline): LNHDA, SQIVND (reference sequence). The V gene end was trimmed by 5 bases and the J gene end by 4 bases; junction bases not matched to a gene: 6. This CDR3 spans 15 amino acids.